This T cell receptor beta chain was identified in a study of cytomegalovirus exposure and HLA in healthy donors. Across the whole study: Genetic ancestry analysis placed under 90% of the 400 or so donors that were genotyped in the Caucasian-associated cluster.

The CDR3 is 12 residues long. The germline CDR1 and CDR2 sequences are SGHNT and YENEEA. Trimming left V 4 bases short and J 3 bases short, with 7 bases between. As regards this clone: Antigen specificity is unknown.

Findings of the study overall: TCR beta sequences reportedly predicted the HLA-A and HLA-B alleles of most subjects accurately.

The PCR was carried out with 60 Vbeta primers and 13 Jbeta primers. Profiled with immunoSEQ multiplex PCR; TCRdb holds only in-frame clones, not every one. The sample shows fewer than 150,000 clones, roughly 74% of them seen only once. The sequencing input was PBMCs. This chain links TRBV11-3 with TRBJ2-7; maybe TRBD2 (5 bases). This clonotype originated in a woman aged 40 to 55 in good health and CMV-seropositive. The CDR3 here is CASSSGDYEQYF. As DNA, the CDR3 is TGTGCCAGCAGCTCCGGGGACTACGAGCAGTACTTC.